The sequence of this TCR beta chain was determined in a study of shared T cell receptors in the human thymus. Profiled with immunoSEQ multiplex PCR; TCRdb holds only in-frame clones, not every one. The profile covers roughly 660,000 clones, with over 75% appearing a single time and over 0.008% taken by the ten largest. Trimming cost V 5 bases and J 4 bases; bases outside gene matches: 6. CDR3 length: 15 amino acids. Germline lookup yields CDR1 SGHTA and CDR2 FQGNSA. A further study also used this sample, focusing on human thymus T cells. This second report adds: Related studies found that unrelated individuals share highly overlapping thymic repertoires.

Material: thymocytes. The chain combines TRBV7-2 with TRBJ2-5; 11 bases are shared with TRBD2. This sequence was found in a boy younger than two with a congenital heart defect. For the CDR3, the DNA is TGTGCCAGCAGCCCTTTAGCGGGAGGGATAGAGACCCAGTACTTC. Protein product: CASSPLAGGIETQYF.